This note documents a single T cell receptor beta chain sequence. This sample is part of a study of cytomegalovirus exposure and HLA in healthy donors. CDR1 and CDR2 (germline): SGHTA, FQGNSA. Trimming left V 5 bases short and J 5 bases short, with 11 bases between. The CDR3 totals 13 residues. 13 Jbeta primers and 60 Vbeta primers were used for the PCR. Sequencing used immunoSEQ multiplex PCR; TCRdb keeps in-frame clones, though not all of them. The table for this sample gives 150,000 to 200,000 clones. The sequenced sample was PBMCs. The TCR originated in a man aged 25 to 45 in good health and CMV-seronegative. The rearrangement links TRBV7-2 to TRBJ2-3, with D possibly being TRBD2 (5 bases). The CDR3 DNA reads as TGTGCCAGCAGCCCTCGGGGTGGAGATACGCAGTATTTT. It yields the protein CASSPRGGDTQYF.